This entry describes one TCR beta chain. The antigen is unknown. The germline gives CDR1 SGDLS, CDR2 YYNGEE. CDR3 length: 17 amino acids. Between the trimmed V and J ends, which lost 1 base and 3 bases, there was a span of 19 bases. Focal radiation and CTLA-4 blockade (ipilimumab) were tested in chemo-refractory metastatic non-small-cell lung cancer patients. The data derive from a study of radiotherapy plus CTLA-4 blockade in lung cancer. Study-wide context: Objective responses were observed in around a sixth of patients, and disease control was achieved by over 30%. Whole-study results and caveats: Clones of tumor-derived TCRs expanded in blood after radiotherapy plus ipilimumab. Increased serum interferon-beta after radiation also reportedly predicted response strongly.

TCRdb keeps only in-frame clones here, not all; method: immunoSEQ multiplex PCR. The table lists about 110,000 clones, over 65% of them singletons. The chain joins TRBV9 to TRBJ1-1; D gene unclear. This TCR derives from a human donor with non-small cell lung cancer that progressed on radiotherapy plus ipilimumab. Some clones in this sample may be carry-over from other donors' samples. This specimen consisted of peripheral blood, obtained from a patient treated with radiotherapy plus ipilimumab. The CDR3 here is CASSVSGSPEVDTEAFF. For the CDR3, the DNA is TGTGCCAGCAGCGTATCGGGATCCCCCGAGGTGGACACTGAAGCTTTCTTT.